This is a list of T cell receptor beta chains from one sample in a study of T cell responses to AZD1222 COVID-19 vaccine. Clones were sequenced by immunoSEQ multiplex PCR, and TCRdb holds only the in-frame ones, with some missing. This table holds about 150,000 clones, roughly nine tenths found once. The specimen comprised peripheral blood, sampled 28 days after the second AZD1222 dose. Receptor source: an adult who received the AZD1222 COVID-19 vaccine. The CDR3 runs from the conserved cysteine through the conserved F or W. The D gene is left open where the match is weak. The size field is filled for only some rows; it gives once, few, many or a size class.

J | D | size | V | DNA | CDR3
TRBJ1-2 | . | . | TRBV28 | TGTGCCAGCAGTCCATCGACTGGGAGTGGCTACACCTTC | CASSPSTGSGYTF
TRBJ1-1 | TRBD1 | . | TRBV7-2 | TGTGCCAGCAGCTCAGCTCCGGGACAGGGGCTCACTGAAGCTTTCTTT | CASSSAPGQGLTEAFF
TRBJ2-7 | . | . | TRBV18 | TGTGCCAGCTCACCACCGTCCTACGAGCAGTACTTC | CASSPPSYEQYF
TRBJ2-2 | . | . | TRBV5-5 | TGTGCCAGCAGTCTAATCCAGGCTAGGTCAAACACCGGGGAGCTGTTTTTT | CASSLIQARSNTGELFF
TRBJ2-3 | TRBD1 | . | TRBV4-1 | TGCGCCAGCAGCCCCCCCGGACAGGGTGATACGCAGTATTTT | CASSPPGQGDTQYF
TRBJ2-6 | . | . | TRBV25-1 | TGTGCCAGCAGGGAAAATACGGGGGCCAACGTCCTGACTTTC | CASRENTGANVLTF
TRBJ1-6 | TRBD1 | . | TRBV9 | TGTGCCAGCAGCGTGAGACAGGGGTACAATTCACCCCTCCACTTT | CASSVRQGYNSPLHF
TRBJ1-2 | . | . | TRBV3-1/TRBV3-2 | TGTGCCAGCAGCCAAAGAGTTAACTATGGCTACACCTTC | CASSQRVNYGYTF
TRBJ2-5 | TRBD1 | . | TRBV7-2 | TGTGCCAGCAGCCCGGGGACAGTTTTACAAGAGACCCAGTACTTC | CASSPGTVLQETQYF
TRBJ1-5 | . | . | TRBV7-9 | TGTGCCAGCAGCTCCGGGACGGACAATCAGCCCCAGCATTTT | CASSSGTDNQPQHF
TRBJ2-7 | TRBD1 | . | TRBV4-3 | TGCGCCAGCAGACCCGGGACAGGGGGTGGGTACGAGCAGTACTTC | CASRPGTGGGYEQYF
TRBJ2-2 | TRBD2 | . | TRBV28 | TGTGCCAGCAGTTTTAGCGGGGGCGCCGGGGAGCTGTTTTTT | CASSFSGGAGELFF
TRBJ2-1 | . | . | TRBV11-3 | TGTGCCAGCAGCCCTAGGGTGGGGGACAATGAGCAGTTCTTC | CASSPRVGDNEQFF
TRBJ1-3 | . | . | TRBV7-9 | TGTGCCAGCAGCTTGGACAGTCCACACACCATATATTTT | CASSLDSPHTIYF
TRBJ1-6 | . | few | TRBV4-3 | TGCGCCAGCAGCCTGACTACTGAAAATTCACCCCTCCACTTT | CASSLTTENSPLHF
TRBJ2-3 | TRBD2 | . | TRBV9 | TGTGCCAGCAGCCCGTCTGTGGGGGGGACCTCTAGCACAGATACGCAGTATTTT | CASSPSVGGTSSTDTQYF
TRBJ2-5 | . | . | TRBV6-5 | TGTGCCAGCGCCCAAGCCCACACGCTACCCCAGTACTTC | CASAQAHTLPQYF
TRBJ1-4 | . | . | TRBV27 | TGTGCCAGCAGTTTAGATCTACAGGGAAGATCTAATGAAAAACTGTTTTTT | CASSLDLQGRSNEKLFF
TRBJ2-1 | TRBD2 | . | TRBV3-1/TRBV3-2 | TGTGCCAGCCAGCTCCGGGGGGGGGCTTCGGCCAATGAGCAGTTCTTC | CASQLRGGASANEQFF
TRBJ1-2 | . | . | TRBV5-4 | TGTGCCAGCAGCTTGGTTAGTCAGGGCTATGGCTACACCTTC | CASSLVSQGYGYTF
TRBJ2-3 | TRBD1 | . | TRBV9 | TGTGCCAGCAGCGCTCGGGACAGGGGCCCCACAGATACGCAGTATTTT | CASSARDRGPTDTQYF
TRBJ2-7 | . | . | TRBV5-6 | TGTGCCAGCAGCTTGTGGGGCTACGAGCAGTACTTC | CASSLWGYEQYF
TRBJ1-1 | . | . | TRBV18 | TGTGCCAGCTCACCACTGGGGCTGGCTGAAGCTTTCTTT | CASSPLGLAEAFF
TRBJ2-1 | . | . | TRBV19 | TGTGCCAGTAGGGCGGCTACCCCTCGCGGTGAGCAGTTCTTC | CASRAATPRGEQFF
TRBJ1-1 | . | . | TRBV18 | TGTGCCAGCTCAGCATCCCTTAGGGCCCCTGGGAACACTGAAGCTTTCTTT | CASSASLRAPGNTEAFF
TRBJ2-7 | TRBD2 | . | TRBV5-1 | TGCGCCAGCAGCTTGACCAGCGGGAGATCTTACGAGCAGTACTTC | CASSLTSGRSYEQYF
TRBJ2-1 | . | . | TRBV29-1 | TGCAGCGTTTCCCATGGGTGGGGGAGCTCCTACAATGAGCAGTTCTTC | CSVSHGWGSSYNEQFF
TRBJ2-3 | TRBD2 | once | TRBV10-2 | TGCGCCAGCAGTGAGATTGGGGAAGCGGGGGGCACAGATACGCAGTATTTT | CASSEIGEAGGTDTQYF
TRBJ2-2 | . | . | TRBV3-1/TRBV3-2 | TGTGCCAGCAGCGATCGAAACCCGTACACCGGGGAGCTGTTTTTT | CASSDRNPYTGELFF
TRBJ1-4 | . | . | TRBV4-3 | TGCGCCAGCAGCCAAGATCTGGGAGGGCTCCGTCGGCAACTGTTTTTT | CASSQDLGGLRRQLFF
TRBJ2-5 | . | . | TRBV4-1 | TGCGCCAGCAGCCAAGATCTACGACAGCTGTACCAAGAGACCCAGTACTTC | CASSQDLRQLYQETQYF
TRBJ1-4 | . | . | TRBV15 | TGTGCCACCAAGGCCAGAATTTCAACTAATGAAAAACTGTTTTTT | CATKARISTNEKLFF
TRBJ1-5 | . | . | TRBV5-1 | TGCGCCAGCAGCTTGGAAGGGGGTAATCAGCCCCAGCATTTT | CASSLEGGNQPQHF
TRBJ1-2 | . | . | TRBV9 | TGTGCCAGCAGCGTAGCTGGGGATCGCCATGGCTACACCTTC | CASSVAGDRHGYTF
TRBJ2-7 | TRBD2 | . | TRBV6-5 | TGTGCCACTAAGACTAGCGGATACGAGCAGTACTTC | CATKTSGYEQYF
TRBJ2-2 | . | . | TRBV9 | TGTGCCAGCAGCGTCTCCGGCGGGGAGCTGTTTTTT | CASSVSGGELFF
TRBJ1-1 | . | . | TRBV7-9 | TGTGCCAGCAGCATACAGGGATATAACACTGAAGCTTTCTTT | CASSIQGYNTEAFF
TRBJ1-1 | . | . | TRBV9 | TGTGCCAGCAGCGTAGGACAGTTGAACACTGAAGCTTTCTTT | CASSVGQLNTEAFF
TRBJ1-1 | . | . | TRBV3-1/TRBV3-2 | TGTGCCAGCAGCCAGCCCATGAACACTGAAGCTTTCTTT | CASSQPMNTEAFF
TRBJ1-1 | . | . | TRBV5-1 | TGCGCCAGCAGCTTGGTCCCAGGAGAGACTGAAGCTTTCTTT | CASSLVPGETEAFF
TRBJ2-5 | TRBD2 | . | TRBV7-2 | TGTGCCAGCAGCCCAATAGCGGGAGGAGGAGGAGAAACCCAGTACTTC | CASSPIAGGGGETQYF
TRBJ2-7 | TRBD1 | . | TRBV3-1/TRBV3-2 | TGTGCCAGCAGCCAGCCGGGACAGGGTACCTACGAGCAGTACTTC | CASSQPGQGTYEQYF
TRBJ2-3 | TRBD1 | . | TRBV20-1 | TGCAGTGCGGTAAAGGGGGCTGGGCAGTATTTT | CSAVKGAGQYF
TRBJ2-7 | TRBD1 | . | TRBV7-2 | TGTGCCAGCAGTGAAACAGGGGGTCCTCCCTACGAGCAGTACTTC | CASSETGGPPYEQYF
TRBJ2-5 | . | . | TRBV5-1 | TGCGCCAGCAGCTTGGAAGGTAGTCGGGAGACCCAGTACTTC | CASSLEGSRETQYF
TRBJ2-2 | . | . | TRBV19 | TGTGCCAGTAGTGAGGGAAGAAACACCGGGGAGCTGTTTTTT | CASSEGRNTGELFF
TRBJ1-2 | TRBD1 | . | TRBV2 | TGTGCCAGCAGCGGACAGGGGCTAGGAGGCTACACCTTC | CASSGQGLGGYTF
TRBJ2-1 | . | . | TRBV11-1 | TGTGCCAGCAGCTCCCCGAGGGATTTCTTGAGCGATGAGCAGTTCTTC | CASSSPRDFLSDEQFF
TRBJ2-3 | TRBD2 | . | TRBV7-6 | TGTGCCAGCAGCCCCCGACTAGCGGGGGGGCGAGATACGCAGTATTTT | CASSPRLAGGRDTQYF
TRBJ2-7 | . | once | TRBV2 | TGTGCCAGCAGCCCGGAACAGGGTGCCTACGAGCAGTACTTC | CASSPEQGAYEQYF
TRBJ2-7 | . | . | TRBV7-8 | TGTGCCAGCAGCTTCGCAGGGGGGTACTCCTACGAGCAGTACTTC | CASSFAGGYSYEQYF
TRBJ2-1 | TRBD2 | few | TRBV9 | TGTGCCAGCAGTTCCTATAGCGGGAGCGTCTACAATGAGCAGTTCTTC | CASSSYSGSVYNEQFF
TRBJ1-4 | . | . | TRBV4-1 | TGCGCCAGCAGCCAAGATCCCGGTGATGCAACTAATGAAAAACTGTTTTTT | CASSQDPGDATNEKLFF
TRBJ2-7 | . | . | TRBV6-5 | TGTGCCAGCAGCAGAGCCCCCCCAGGTTTCAACGAGCAGTACTTC | CASSRAPPGFNEQYF
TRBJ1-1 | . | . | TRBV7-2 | TGTGCCAGCAGCCCATACGGGGGAACTGAAGCTTTCTTT | CASSPYGGTEAFF
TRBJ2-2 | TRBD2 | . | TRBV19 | TGTGCCAGTAGGTCACTAGCGGGGGGTCGAGGGGAGCTGTTTTTT | CASRSLAGGRGELFF
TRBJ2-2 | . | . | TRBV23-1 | TGCGCCAGCAGTCCTTTAAAACAGGTCGTTAACACCGGGGAGCTGTTTTTT | CASSPLKQVVNTGELFF
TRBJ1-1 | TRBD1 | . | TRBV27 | TGTGCCAGCAGTTGGGACAGAAACACTGAAGCTTTCTTT | CASSWDRNTEAFF
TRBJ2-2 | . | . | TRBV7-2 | TGTGCCAGCAGCTTAGGAATTGGGGCAGGTGCGAACACCGGGGAGCTGTTTTTT | CASSLGIGAGANTGELFF
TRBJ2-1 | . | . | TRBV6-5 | TGTGCCAGCAGTTATGGTTCAGGCGGTGAGCAGTTCTTC | CASSYGSGGEQFF